These T cell receptor beta chains were read from a single sample in a study of cytomegalovirus exposure and HLA in healthy donors. Method: immunoSEQ multiplex PCR; TCRdb's copy keeps in-frame clones and lacks some. The sample records more than 150,000 clones, roughly 80% being singletons. Material: PBMCs. The receptor source for this set is a woman aged 40 to 50 in good health and CMV-seropositive. CDR3s include the opening cysteine and the closing phenylalanine or tryptophan. Fields, in order: J gene, D gene, clone size, V gene, CDR3 protein, CDR3 DNA. D genes are given only for firm matches. Only part of the rows carry a size: once, few, many, or a class if the clone is expanded.

j_call: TRBJ1-2; d_call: TRBD1; clone_size: NA; v_call: TRBV6-1; cdr3_aa: CASTRDRENGYTF; cdr3_nt: TGTGCCAGCACCCGAGACAGGGAGAATGGCTACACCTTC
j_call: TRBJ1-3; d_call: TRBD1; clone_size: NA; v_call: TRBV5-4; cdr3_aa: CASSPGQGGSGNTIYF; cdr3_nt: TGTGCCAGCAGCCCGGGACAGGGAGGCTCTGGAAACACCATATATTTT
j_call: TRBJ2-4; d_call: TRBD1; clone_size: NA; v_call: TRBV28; cdr3_aa: CASSRFRGRANIQYF; cdr3_nt: TGTGCCAGCAGTCGCTTCAGGGGGCGAGCTAACATTCAGTACTTC
j_call: TRBJ2-7; d_call: NA; clone_size: NA; v_call: TRBV4-1; cdr3_aa: CASSQAPGGSYEQYF; cdr3_nt: TGCGCCAGCAGCCAAGCCCCGGGTGGCTCCTACGAGCAGTACTTC
j_call: TRBJ1-1; d_call: TRBD1; clone_size: NA; v_call: TRBV5-1; cdr3_aa: CASSLLGQGGTEAFF; cdr3_nt: TGCGCCAGCAGCTTGTTGGGGCAGGGGGGCACTGAAGCTTTCTTT
j_call: TRBJ2-1; d_call: TRBD2; clone_size: NA; v_call: TRBV5-4; cdr3_aa: CASSRLAGVKNNEQFF; cdr3_nt: TGTGCCAGCAGCAGACTAGCGGGAGTGAAGAACAATGAGCAGTTCTTC
j_call: TRBJ2-5; d_call: NA; clone_size: NA; v_call: TRBV18; cdr3_aa: CASSTYLEETQYF; cdr3_nt: TGTGCCAGCTCAACTTACCTCGAAGAGACCCAGTACTTC
j_call: TRBJ2-1; d_call: TRBD1; clone_size: NA; v_call: TRBV4-3; cdr3_aa: CASSTEPDRYSYNEQFF; cdr3_nt: TGCGCCAGCAGCACCGAGCCGGACAGGTACTCCTACAATGAGCAGTTCTTC
j_call: TRBJ2-7; d_call: NA; clone_size: NA; v_call: TRBV15; cdr3_aa: CATSRDRGYEQYF; cdr3_nt: TGTGCCACCAGCAGAGATCGCGGCTACGAGCAGTACTTC
j_call: TRBJ1-1; d_call: TRBD1; clone_size: NA; v_call: TRBV7-9; cdr3_aa: CASSLWGQGATLNTEAFF; cdr3_nt: TGTGCCAGCAGCTTATGGGGACAGGGGGCGACCCTGAACACTGAAGCTTTCTTT
j_call: TRBJ1-1; d_call: NA; clone_size: NA; v_call: TRBV19; cdr3_aa: CASSTRGWGTEAFF; cdr3_nt: TGTGCCAGTAGTACGCGGGGCTGGGGCACTGAAGCTTTCTTT
j_call: TRBJ2-2; d_call: NA; clone_size: NA; v_call: TRBV9; cdr3_aa: CASSTNPALPKSTGELFF; cdr3_nt: TGTGCCAGCAGCACGAACCCCGCCCTCCCAAAGAGCACCGGGGAGCTGTTTTTT
j_call: TRBJ1-6; d_call: NA; clone_size: NA; v_call: TRBV28; cdr3_aa: CASSFLGSPLHF; cdr3_nt: TGTGCCAGCAGTTTTCTCGGTTCACCCCTCCACTTT
j_call: TRBJ1-5; d_call: NA; clone_size: once; v_call: TRBV5-8; cdr3_aa: CASSLLREQEYQPQHF; cdr3_nt: TGTGCCAGCAGCTTGTTACGGGAACAAGAATATCAGCCCCAGCATTTT
j_call: TRBJ2-7; d_call: NA; clone_size: NA; v_call: TRBV28; cdr3_aa: CASRSGSYEQYF; cdr3_nt: TGTGCCAGCAGATCAGGATCCTACGAGCAGTACTTC
j_call: TRBJ2-7; d_call: TRBD2; clone_size: few; v_call: TRBV28; cdr3_aa: CASSPGTSGSYEQYF; cdr3_nt: TGTGCCAGCAGTCCCGGGACTAGCGGGAGCTACGAGCAGTACTTC
j_call: TRBJ2-5; d_call: NA; clone_size: once; v_call: TRBV5-1; cdr3_aa: CASSLARRETQYF; cdr3_nt: TGCGCCAGCAGCTTGGCTAGGCGGGAGACCCAGTACTTC
j_call: TRBJ1-2; d_call: NA; clone_size: NA; v_call: TRBV9; cdr3_aa: CASSEDQGNYGYTF; cdr3_nt: TGTGCCAGCAGCGAGGACCAGGGGAACTATGGCTACACCTTC
j_call: TRBJ2-3; d_call: NA; clone_size: once; v_call: TRBV7-7; cdr3_aa: CASSSGQSTDTQYF; cdr3_nt: TGTGCTAGCAGCTCCGGACAGTCCACAGATACGCAGTATTTT
j_call: TRBJ2-6; d_call: NA; clone_size: NA; v_call: TRBV5-4; cdr3_aa: CASSSVGANVLTF; cdr3_nt: TGTGCCAGCAGCTCCGTCGGGGCCAACGTCCTGACTTTC
j_call: TRBJ2-7; d_call: NA; clone_size: NA; v_call: TRBV27; cdr3_aa: CASSLRDRLYEQYF; cdr3_nt: TGTGCCAGCAGTTTACGAGACAGGCTGTACGAGCAGTACTTC
j_call: TRBJ1-1; d_call: NA; clone_size: NA; v_call: TRBV18; cdr3_aa: CASSPGLLNTEAFF; cdr3_nt: TGTGCCAGCTCACCGGGACTCCTGAACACTGAAGCTTTCTTT
j_call: TRBJ2-7; d_call: TRBD2; clone_size: few; v_call: TRBV5-1; cdr3_aa: CASSSGTSGIYEQYF; cdr3_nt: TGCGCCAGCAGCTCCGGGACTAGCGGGATCTACGAGCAGTACTTC
j_call: TRBJ2-1; d_call: NA; clone_size: NA; v_call: TRBV30; cdr3_aa: CAWSVSVVHNEQFF; cdr3_nt: TGTGCCTGGAGTGTAAGCGTAGTCCACAATGAGCAGTTCTTC
j_call: TRBJ2-1; d_call: TRBD2; clone_size: NA; v_call: TRBV9; cdr3_aa: CASSVASGSGNEQFF; cdr3_nt: TGTGCCAGCAGCGTAGCGAGCGGGAGTGGCAATGAGCAGTTCTTC
j_call: TRBJ2-2; d_call: NA; clone_size: few; v_call: TRBV4-3; cdr3_aa: CASSRQVRENTGELFF; cdr3_nt: TGCGCCAGTTCTCGACAGGTTCGAGAGAACACCGGGGAGCTGTTTTTT
j_call: TRBJ2-3; d_call: TRBD2; clone_size: NA; v_call: TRBV6-1; cdr3_aa: CASSDRGGRADTQYF; cdr3_nt: TGTGCCAGCAGTGATCGGGGGGGGCGGGCAGATACGCAGTATTTT
j_call: TRBJ1-2; d_call: NA; clone_size: few; v_call: TRBV2; cdr3_aa: CASRVGDYYGYTF; cdr3_nt: TGTGCCAGTCGGGTAGGGGATTACTATGGCTACACCTTC
j_call: TRBJ1-5; d_call: NA; clone_size: NA; v_call: TRBV7-3; cdr3_aa: CASSFNIGPVAGENQPQHF; cdr3_nt: TGTGCCAGCAGCTTTAACATCGGACCTGTCGCCGGGGAAAATCAGCCCCAGCATTTT
j_call: TRBJ1-4; d_call: TRBD1; clone_size: few; v_call: TRBV5-1; cdr3_aa: CASSLEGRGLEKLFF; cdr3_nt: TGCGCCAGCAGCTTGGAGGGCAGGGGGCTTGAAAAACTGTTTTTT
j_call: TRBJ1-2; d_call: TRBD1; clone_size: NA; v_call: TRBV28; cdr3_aa: CASSLTGAPINYGYTF; cdr3_nt: TGTGCCAGCAGCTTGACAGGGGCCCCCATAAACTATGGCTACACCTTC
j_call: TRBJ2-6; d_call: TRBD2; clone_size: NA; v_call: TRBV13; cdr3_aa: CASSSYLTSGRGGANVLTF; cdr3_nt: TGTGCCAGCAGCTCGTACCTGACTAGCGGGAGGGGTGGGGCCAACGTCCTGACTTTC
j_call: TRBJ1-5; d_call: NA; clone_size: NA; v_call: TRBV28; cdr3_aa: CASHSGLLYQPQHF; cdr3_nt: TGTGCCAGTCACTCAGGGTTGCTCTATCAGCCCCAGCATTTT
j_call: TRBJ1-5; d_call: NA; clone_size: NA; v_call: TRBV18; cdr3_aa: CASSPGQGQPQHF; cdr3_nt: TGTGCCAGCTCACCAGGGCAGGGTCAGCCCCAGCATTTT
j_call: TRBJ2-5; d_call: NA; clone_size: NA; v_call: TRBV5-6; cdr3_aa: CASSPRYRGTQYF; cdr3_nt: TGTGCCAGCAGTCCCCGGTACCGAGGGACCCAGTACTTC
j_call: TRBJ2-7; d_call: TRBD2; clone_size: NA; v_call: TRBV6-5; cdr3_aa: CASSYSGLAGREQYF; cdr3_nt: TGTGCCAGCAGTTACTCAGGACTAGCGGGACGCGAGCAGTACTTC
j_call: TRBJ2-6; d_call: NA; clone_size: NA; v_call: TRBV7-9; cdr3_aa: CASSVRVAGANVLTF; cdr3_nt: TGTGCCAGCAGCGTCAGGGTGGCTGGGGCCAACGTCCTGACTTTC
j_call: TRBJ1-5; d_call: NA; clone_size: few; v_call: TRBV5-1; cdr3_aa: CASSLGTGPRQPQHF; cdr3_nt: TGCGCCAGCAGCTTGGGAACAGGGCCGCGGCAGCCCCAGCATTTT
j_call: TRBJ2-7; d_call: NA; clone_size: NA; v_call: TRBV20-1; cdr3_aa: CSARRGSEQYF; cdr3_nt: TGCAGTGCTCGCCGTGGCTCCGAGCAGTACTTC
j_call: TRBJ2-3; d_call: NA; clone_size: few; v_call: TRBV5-1; cdr3_aa: CASSLGLDSSTDTQYF; cdr3_nt: TGCGCCAGCAGCTTGGGACTAGATTCTTCCACAGATACGCAGTATTTT
j_call: TRBJ2-1; d_call: TRBD2; clone_size: NA; v_call: TRBV20-1; cdr3_aa: CSASGRNEQFF; cdr3_nt: TGCAGTGCTAGCGGGAGGAATGAGCAGTTCTTC
j_call: TRBJ2-7; d_call: NA; clone_size: NA; v_call: TRBV19; cdr3_aa: CASTKRGGDYEQYF; cdr3_nt: TGTGCCAGTACCAAGAGAGGCGGGGACTACGAGCAGTACTTC
j_call: TRBJ2-3; d_call: NA; clone_size: NA; v_call: TRBV18; cdr3_aa: CASSQFSSTDTQYF; cdr3_nt: TGTGCCAGCTCACAATTCTCTAGCACAGATACGCAGTATTTT
j_call: TRBJ1-2; d_call: NA; clone_size: NA; v_call: TRBV25-1; cdr3_aa: CASRATGTYGYTF; cdr3_nt: TGTGCCAGCAGGGCGACGGGAACCTATGGCTACACCTTC
j_call: TRBJ2-3; d_call: TRBD2; clone_size: NA; v_call: TRBV5-4; cdr3_aa: CASSLDPGRSDTQYF; cdr3_nt: TGTGCCAGCAGCTTGGACCCCGGGAGGAGTGATACGCAGTATTTT
j_call: TRBJ1-2; d_call: NA; clone_size: NA; v_call: TRBV28; cdr3_aa: CASSLPGDPGYTF; cdr3_nt: TGTGCCAGCAGTTTGCCCGGGGATCCCGGCTACACCTTC
j_call: TRBJ2-7; d_call: NA; clone_size: NA; v_call: TRBV7-9; cdr3_aa: CASSPTSYEQYF; cdr3_nt: TGTGCCAGCAGCCCCACTAGCTACGAGCAGTACTTC
j_call: TRBJ2-2; d_call: NA; clone_size: NA; v_call: TRBV27; cdr3_aa: CASSLRGHNTGELFF; cdr3_nt: TGTGCCAGCAGTTTACGCGGACACAACACCGGGGAGCTGTTTTTT
j_call: TRBJ2-3; d_call: TRBD2; clone_size: NA; v_call: TRBV9; cdr3_aa: CASSVGTTGGDTQYF; cdr3_nt: TGTGCCAGCAGCGTCGGGACCACGGGAGGTGATACGCAGTATTTT
j_call: TRBJ1-6; d_call: NA; clone_size: NA; v_call: TRBV9; cdr3_aa: CASSASSYSGGRGNSPLHF; cdr3_nt: TGTGCCAGCAGCGCCTCTAGCTACTCCGGTGGGAGGGGCAATTCACCCCTCCACTTT
j_call: TRBJ1-3; d_call: NA; clone_size: NA; v_call: TRBV7-2; cdr3_aa: CASSLERGNTIYF; cdr3_nt: TGTGCCAGCAGCTTAGAGAGAGGAAACACCATATATTTT
j_call: TRBJ1-1; d_call: TRBD1; clone_size: NA; v_call: TRBV18; cdr3_aa: CASSPTGTGRLLAFF; cdr3_nt: TGTGCCAGCTCACCTACCGGGACAGGGCGCCTCTTAGCTTTCTTT
j_call: TRBJ2-7; d_call: NA; clone_size: NA; v_call: TRBV7-8; cdr3_aa: CASSLANGGNEQYF; cdr3_nt: TGTGCCAGCAGCTTAGCGAACGGGGGAAACGAGCAGTACTTC